This T cell receptor (beta chain) was recorded in a study of beta chain features in type 1 diabetes. Study overall: Researchers looked at 85 million to 110 million sorted cells across all samples.

The sequenced template was cDNA made from the entire isolated RNA. Profiling relied on immunoSEQ multiplex PCR, and the TCRdb table lists in-frame clones only, not all of them. The table has hundreds of thousands of clones, around 15% seen once; the top ten hold 0.035% to 0.045%. Donors contributed one heparinised blood draw apiece, averaging approximately 0.12 L. Based on CD45RO/CCR7/CD25/CD127/CD95/CD27, CD4+ regulatory, stem cell-like memory, naive and central memory cells were sorted. Germline V gives CDR1 SNHLY, CDR2 FYNNEI. V shed 7 bases, J shed 8 bases, and the junction held 10 bases outside the gene matches. The CDR3 runs to 14 residues. Findings and caveats of the study: Moderate yet significant TCRB CDR3 shortening was seen in Type 1 diabetes patients in all four CD4+ subsets.

This clone has a handful of counts. No antigen is known for it. This receptor was obtained from a man younger than 35 with type 1 diabetes. The rearrangement joins TRBV2 to TRBJ2-1, with TRBD2 matching over 8 bases. The sample was naive CD4+ T cells from blood. The CDR3 loop is CASTLAARVYEQFF. The CDR3 region has the DNA TGTGCCAGCACACTAGCGGCCCGCGTTTATGAGCAGTTCTTC.